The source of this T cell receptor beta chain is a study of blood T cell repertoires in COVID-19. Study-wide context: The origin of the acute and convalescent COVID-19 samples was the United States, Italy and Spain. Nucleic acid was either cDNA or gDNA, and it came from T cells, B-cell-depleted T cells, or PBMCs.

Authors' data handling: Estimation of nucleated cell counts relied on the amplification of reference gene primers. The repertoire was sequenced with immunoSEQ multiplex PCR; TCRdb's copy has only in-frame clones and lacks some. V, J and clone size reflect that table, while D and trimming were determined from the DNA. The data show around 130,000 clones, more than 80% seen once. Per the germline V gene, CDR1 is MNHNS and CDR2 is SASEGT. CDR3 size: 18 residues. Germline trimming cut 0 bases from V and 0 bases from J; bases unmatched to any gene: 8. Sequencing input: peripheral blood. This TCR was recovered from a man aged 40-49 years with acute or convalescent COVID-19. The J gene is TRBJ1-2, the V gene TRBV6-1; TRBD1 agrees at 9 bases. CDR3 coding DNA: TGTGCCAGCAGTGAAGCGAGGGGGACAGGGTGGGCTAACTATGGCTACACCTTC. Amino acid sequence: CASSEARGTGWANYGYTF.